The sequence of this T cell receptor (beta chain) was determined in a study of blood T cell repertoires in COVID-19. CDR1 is MNHEY, CDR2 SVGAGI, per germline. This CDR3 is built from 14 residues. V lost 0 bases and J lost 7, with 12 bases in between. Profiled with immunoSEQ multiplex PCR; TCRdb holds only in-frame clones, not every one. The sample yields a few hundred thousand clones, around 81% seen once. The receptor's source is a young man who had recovered from COVID-19. The gene calls are TRBV6-5 and TRBJ1-1; D is perhaps TRBD1 (6 bases). Specimen: peripheral blood. CDR3 sequence reads: CASSYSLKGVEAFF. In DNA form, the CDR3 reads TGTGCCAGCAGTTACTCACTTAAGGGGGTTGAAGCTTTCTTT.